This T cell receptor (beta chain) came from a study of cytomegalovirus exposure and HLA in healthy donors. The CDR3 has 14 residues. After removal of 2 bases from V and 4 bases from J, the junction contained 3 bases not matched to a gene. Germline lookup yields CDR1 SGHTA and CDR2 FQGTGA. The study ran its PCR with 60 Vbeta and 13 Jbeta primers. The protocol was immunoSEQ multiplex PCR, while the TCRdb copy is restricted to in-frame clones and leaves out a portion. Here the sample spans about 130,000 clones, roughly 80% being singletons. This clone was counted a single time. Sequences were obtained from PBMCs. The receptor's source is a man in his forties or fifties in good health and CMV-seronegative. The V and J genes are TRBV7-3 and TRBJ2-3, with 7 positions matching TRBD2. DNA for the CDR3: TGTGCCAGCAGCTTAGGCGGGGGTGCAGATACGCAGTATTTT. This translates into CASSLGGGADTQYF.